This TCR beta chain was sequenced for a study of Graves' ophthalmopathy and Graves' hyperthyroidism. V was trimmed by 4 bases and J by 3 bases, leaving 13 bases between them. The CDR3 runs to 14 residues. For repertoire sequencing, the TCR beta CDR3 regions were amplified from RNA transcripts. HTBI primers primed a first-round RT-PCR, and a second-round multiplex PCR followed. TCRdb recomputed calls from the multiplex PCR reads with MiXCR, one row per CDR3 protein. This sample yields about 210,000 distinct CDR3 sequences, of which just under 30% are seen a single time; approximately 8.2% belongs to the top ten.

This sequence joins TRBV12-3 or TRBV12-4 and TRBJ2-7; weak D call: TRBD2 (5 bases). The source material was peripheral blood. The TCR comes from a man aged 50 to 60 with Graves' ophthalmopathy. CDR3 nucleotide sequence: TGTGCCAGCAGTTGGGGTCGGAGCGGCTACGAGCAGTACTTC. Translation gives CASSWGRSGYEQYF.